This passage covers 11 T cell receptor beta chains from one sample sequenced in a study of blood T cells in healthy people across ages. Next came a second PCR, run for about 7 to 12 cycles, which used a sample-barcoded 5' primer along with a J-beta primer mix. TCRdb passed the 5' RACE reads through MiXCR, listing each CDR3 protein once. Found here are around 1,800,000 distinct CDR3 sequences, approximately 39% of them singletons; the top ten hold more than 20%. The sample comprised blood. The source of these receptors is a human donor in good health.

This chain uses TRBV20-1 with TRBJ2-5; TRBD2 matches 14 bases. Losses at the gene ends were 5 bases for V and 2 bases for J; bases not matched to a gene: 7. CDR1 is DFQATT, CDR2 SNEGSKA, per germline (reference sequence). This CDR3 is built from 16 residues. The CDR3 DNA is TGCAGTGCTTTTACCGGGACTAGCGGGGGACAAGAGACCCAGTACTTC. Translated: CSAFTGTSGGQETQYF.

The chain combines TRBV2 with TRBJ2-7, with D perhaps given as TRBD1 or TRBD2 (6 bases each). The J call could be wrong; TRBJ2-5 is a better fit for the DNA end. This CDR3 comprises 16 residues. Looked up from germline, CDR1 is SNHLY and CDR2 is FYNNEI. CDR3 region: CASSDLGGLSKETQYF. The CDR3 bases are TGTGCCAGCAGTGATCTGGGGGGCCTCTCAAAAGAGACCCAGTACTTC.

This CDR3 is CASSLFRGQGETQYF. In nucleotides, the CDR3 is TGTGCCAGCAGTTTATTTAGGGGGCAGGGGGAGACCCAGTACTTC. V gene TRBV27 combines with J gene TRBJ2-5; 7 bases fit TRBD1. CDR1 and CDR2 from the germline V gene are MNHEY and SMNVEV (reference sequence). The CDR3 totals 15 residues. Trimming removed 1 base from V and 5 bases from J; junction bases left unmatched: 7.

The chain is built from TRBV5-1 and TRBJ2-7, with 7 bases identical to TRBD1. The CDR3 length is 14 residues. Looked up from germline, CDR1 is SGHRS and CDR2 is YFSETQ. The ends lost 5 bases at V and 3 bases at J; junction bases unmatched: 8. For the CDR3, the DNA is TGCGCCAGCAGGTCGACAGGGTTGGACTACGAGCAGTACTTC. Encoded protein: CASRSTGLDYEQYF.

As regards this clonotype: This could be a read error, since a much larger clone is one nucleotide away. This chain links TRBV9 with TRBJ2-1; D ambiguous. Per germline, CDR1 SGDLS and CDR2 YYNGEE. The CDR3 is 10 amino acids. The V gene lost 4 bases and the J gene lost 7 bases, with 3 bases spanning the gap. CDR3 region: CASSKNEQFF. CDR3 nucleotides: TGTGCCAGCAGCAAAAATGAGCAGTTCTTC.

The chain has TRBV6-6 and TRBJ1-1; perhaps TRBD1 as D (5 bases). Per germline, CDR1 MNHNY and CDR2 SVGAGI (reference sequence). This CDR3 has 14 amino acids. Trimming removed 6 bases at V and 6 bases at J, with 17 bases between. The CDR3 DNA is TGTGCCAGCAGCCCTGGGGGGGGAGGCTCTGAAGCTTTCTTT. Amino acids: CASSPGGGGSEAFF.

The chain is built from TRBV6-5 and TRBJ1-2; D uncertain. Germline V gene data show CDR1 as MNHEY and CDR2 as SVGAGI. The length of the CDR3 is 14 residues. Trimming shortened V by 2 bases and J by 3 bases, and 10 bases separated the two germline ends. The CDR3 DNA is TGTGCCAGCAGTTACGATTTTTCTCACTATGGCTACACCTTC. Protein product: CASSYDFSHYGYTF.

The V and J genes are TRBV28 and TRBJ1-5; D may be TRBD1 (5 bases). Germline values: CDR1 MDHEN, CDR2 SYDVKM. Trimming pared 6 bases from V and 2 bases from J, leaving 14 bases between. The CDR3 covers 15 residues. The CDR3 nucleotides read TGTGCCAGCAGCTCACCGGGACGTCGCAATCAGCCCCAGCATTTT. Protein sequence: CASSSPGRRNQPQHF.

Worth noting for this clonotype: At one end, the junction sequence differs from germline, possibly due to a read error. The genes are TRBV7-2 and TRBJ2-4; possibly TRBD1 for D (6 bases). The J call may be faulty, since TRBJ2-7 better matches the DNA end. Germline V lookup: CDR1 SGHTA, CDR2 FQGNSA. The CDR3 has 15 residues. The CDR3 loop is CASSFSISGVYEQYF. The DNA of the CDR3 is TGTGCCAGTAGCTTTTCGATTTCAGGGGTCTACGAGCAGTACTTC.

CDR3 in DNA: TGCGCCAGCAGCTTGGAGGGTTCCTACTACTATGGCTACACCTTC. Amino acids: CASSLEGSYYYGYTF. This chain links TRBV5-1 with TRBJ1-2; no definite D call. Per germline, CDR1 SGHRS and CDR2 YFSETQ. The CDR3 runs to 15 residues. V gave up 0 bases and J gave up 3 bases, with 12 bases separating them.

This sequence joins TRBV6-2 or TRBV6-3 and TRBJ1-6; D not resolved. CDR1 MNHEY and CDR2 SVGEGT come from the germline V gene. V was cut by 6 bases and J by 9 bases, with 15 bases left in between. The CDR3 spans 14 residues. CDR3 residues: CASSLGDQGSPLHF. The DNA of the CDR3 is TGTGCCAGCAGCCTAGGAGACCAAGGTTCACCCCTCCACTTT.